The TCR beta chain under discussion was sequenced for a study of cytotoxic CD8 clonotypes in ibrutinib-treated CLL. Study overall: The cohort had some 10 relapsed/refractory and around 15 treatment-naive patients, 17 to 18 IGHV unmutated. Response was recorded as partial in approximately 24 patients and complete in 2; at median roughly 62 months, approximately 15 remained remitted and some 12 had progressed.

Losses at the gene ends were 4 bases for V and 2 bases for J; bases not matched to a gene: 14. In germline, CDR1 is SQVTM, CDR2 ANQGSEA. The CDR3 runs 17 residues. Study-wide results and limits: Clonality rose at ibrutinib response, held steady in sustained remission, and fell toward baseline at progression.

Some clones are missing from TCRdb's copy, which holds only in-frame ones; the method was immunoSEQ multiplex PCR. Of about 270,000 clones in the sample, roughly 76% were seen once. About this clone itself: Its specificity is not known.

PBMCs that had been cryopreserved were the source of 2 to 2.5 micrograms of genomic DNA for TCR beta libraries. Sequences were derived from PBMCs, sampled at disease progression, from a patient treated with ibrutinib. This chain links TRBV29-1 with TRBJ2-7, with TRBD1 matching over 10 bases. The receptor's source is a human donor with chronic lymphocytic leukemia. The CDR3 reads CSVVFPSGQGVPYEQYF. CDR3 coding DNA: TGCAGCGTTGTGTTCCCAAGCGGACAGGGGGTCCCCTACGAGCAGTACTTC.